This T cell receptor (beta chain) was recovered during a study of HIV-infected patients and healthy controls. Antiretroviral therapy had run roughly three months, about 14 weeks, before follow-up blood collection. No cell fractionation was done, so the repertoire covers all unsorted peripheral blood T cells. V dropped 2 bases and J dropped 7 bases, with 6 bases sitting between them. CDR1 SGHDT and CDR2 YYEEEE come from the germline V gene. CDR3 length equals 11 residues. cDNA was made from approximately 0.55 ug RNA using alpha and beta constant primers. Alpha and beta chain libraries were made separately by chain-specific third strand synthesis with multiplexing indices. A roughly 20-cycle PCR with P5s and P7 primers followed a short adapter-adding first PCR. TCRdb redid the calling of the 5' RACE reads with MiXCR, one entry per CDR3 protein. The data hold about 5,500 distinct CDR3 sequences, with approximately 8.2% observed a single time.

This clonotype was counted only a few times. Antigen specificity is unknown. Points from the study as a whole: Compared with controls, mean Gini indices were significantly raised in HIV-infected repertoires, possibly indicating oligoclonality. CMV-associated CDR3s mostly grew nonsignificantly during therapy, while HIV-associated CDR3s declined significantly.

This clonotype was obtained from an adult with HIV infection. This chain links TRBV5-6 with TRBJ1-1; D might be TRBD1 (6 bases). Here the sequenced sample was blood, taken during antiretroviral therapy. CDR3 bases: TGTGCCAGCAGCTTACAGGGTGAAGCTTTCTTT. Encoded protein: CASSLQGEAFF.